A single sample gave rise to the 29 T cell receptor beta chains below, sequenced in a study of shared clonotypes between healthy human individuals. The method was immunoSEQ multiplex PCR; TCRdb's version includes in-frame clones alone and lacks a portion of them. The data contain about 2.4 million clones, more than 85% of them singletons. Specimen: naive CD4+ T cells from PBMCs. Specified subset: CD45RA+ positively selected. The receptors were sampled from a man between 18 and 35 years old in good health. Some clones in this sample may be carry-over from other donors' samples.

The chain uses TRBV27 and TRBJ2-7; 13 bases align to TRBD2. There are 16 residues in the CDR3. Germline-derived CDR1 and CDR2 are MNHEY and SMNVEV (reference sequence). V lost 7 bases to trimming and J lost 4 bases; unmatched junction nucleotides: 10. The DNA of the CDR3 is TGTGCCAGCACCCCCATTGGGACTAGCGGGACGTACGAGCAGTACTTC. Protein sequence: CASTPIGTSGTYEQYF.

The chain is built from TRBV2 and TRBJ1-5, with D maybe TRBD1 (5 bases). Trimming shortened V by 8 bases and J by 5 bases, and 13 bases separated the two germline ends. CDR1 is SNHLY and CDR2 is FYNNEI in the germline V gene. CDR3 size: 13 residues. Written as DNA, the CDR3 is TGTGCCAGCTGTTTACAGGCGGATCAGCCCCAGCATTTT. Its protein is CASCLQADQPQHF.

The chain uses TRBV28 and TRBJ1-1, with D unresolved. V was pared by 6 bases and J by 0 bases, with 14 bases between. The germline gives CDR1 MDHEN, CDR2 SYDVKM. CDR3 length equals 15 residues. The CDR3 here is CASSLPSVMNTEAFF. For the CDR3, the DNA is TGTGCCAGCAGCCTCCCCAGCGTTATGAACACTGAAGCTTTCTTT. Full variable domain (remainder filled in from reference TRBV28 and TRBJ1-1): DVKVTQSSRYLVKRTGEKVFLECVQDMDHENMFWYRQDPGLGLRLIYFSYDVKMKEKGDIPEGYSVSREKKERFSLILESASTNQTSMYLCASSLPSVMNTEAFFGQGTRLTVV.

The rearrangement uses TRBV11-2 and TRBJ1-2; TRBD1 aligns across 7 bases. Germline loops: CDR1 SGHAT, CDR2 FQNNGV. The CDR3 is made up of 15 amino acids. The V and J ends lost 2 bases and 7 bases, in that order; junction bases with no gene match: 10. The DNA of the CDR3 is TGTGCCAGCAGCTTATCCCACCAGGGGGTCGGTGGCTACACCTTC. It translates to CASSLSHQGVGGYTF.

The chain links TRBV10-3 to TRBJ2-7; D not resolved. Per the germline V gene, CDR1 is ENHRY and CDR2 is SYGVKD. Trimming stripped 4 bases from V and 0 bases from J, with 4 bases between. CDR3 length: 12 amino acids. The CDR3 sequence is CAISANSYEQYF. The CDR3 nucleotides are TGTGCCATCAGTGCGAACTCCTACGAGCAGTACTTC.

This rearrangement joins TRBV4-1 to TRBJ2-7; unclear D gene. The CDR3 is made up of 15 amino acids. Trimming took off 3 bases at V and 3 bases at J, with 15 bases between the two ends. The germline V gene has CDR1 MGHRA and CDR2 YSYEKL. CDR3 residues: CASSHPTDGIYEQYF. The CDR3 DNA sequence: TGCGCCAGCAGCCATCCGACGGACGGAATCTACGAGCAGTACTTC.

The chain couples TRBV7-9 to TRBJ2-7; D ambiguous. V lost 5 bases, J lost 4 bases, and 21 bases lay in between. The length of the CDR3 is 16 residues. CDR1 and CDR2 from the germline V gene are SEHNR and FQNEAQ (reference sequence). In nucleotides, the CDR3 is TGTGCCAGCAGCCACTTACTTCCTGGCACCCTTTACGAGCAGTACTTC. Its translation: CASSHLLPGTLYEQYF.

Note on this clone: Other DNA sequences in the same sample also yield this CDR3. For the CDR3, the DNA is TGTGCCAGCAGTTTGGACCGTAATGAAAAACTGTTTTTT. Translating it yields CASSLDRNEKLFF. The chain joins TRBV28 to TRBJ1-4; D uncertain. The germline V gene encodes CDR1 MDHEN and CDR2 SYDVKM. This CDR3 region has 13 residues. The V end lost 3 bases, the J end lost 4 bases, and 6 bases lay between the germline ends. Drawing the rest from reference TRBV28 and TRBJ1-4, the complete variable domain is DVKVTQSSRYLVKRTGEKVFLECVQDMDHENMFWYRQDPGLGLRLIYFSYDVKMKEKGDIPEGYSVSREKKERFSLILESASTNQTSMYLCASSLDRNEKLFFGSGTQLSVL.

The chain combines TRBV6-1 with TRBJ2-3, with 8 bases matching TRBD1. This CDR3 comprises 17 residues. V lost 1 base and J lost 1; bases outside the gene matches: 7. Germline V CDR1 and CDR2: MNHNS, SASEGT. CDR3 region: CASSEVPQGGGTDTQYF. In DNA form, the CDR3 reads TGTGCCAGCAGTGAAGTCCCACAGGGGGGAGGCACAGATACGCAGTATTTT.

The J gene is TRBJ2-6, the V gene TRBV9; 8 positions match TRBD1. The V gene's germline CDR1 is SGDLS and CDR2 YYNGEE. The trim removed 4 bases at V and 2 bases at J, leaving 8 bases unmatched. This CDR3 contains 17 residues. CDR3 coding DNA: TGTGCCAGCAGCTCCCAGGGGGCCGGGGCTGGGGCCAACGTCCTGACTTTC. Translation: CASSSQGAGAGANVLTF.

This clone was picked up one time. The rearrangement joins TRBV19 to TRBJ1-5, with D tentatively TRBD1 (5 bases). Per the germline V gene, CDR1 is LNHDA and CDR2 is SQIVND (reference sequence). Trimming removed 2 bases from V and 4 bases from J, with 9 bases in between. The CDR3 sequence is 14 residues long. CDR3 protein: CASSISTGNQPQHF. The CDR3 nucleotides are TGTGCCAGTAGTATAAGCACAGGTAATCAGCCCCAGCATTTT.

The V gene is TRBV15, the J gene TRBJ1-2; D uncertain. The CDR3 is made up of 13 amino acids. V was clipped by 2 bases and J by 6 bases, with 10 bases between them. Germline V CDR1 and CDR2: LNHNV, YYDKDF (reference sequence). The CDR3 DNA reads TGTGCCACCAGCAGACCACTACGGGATGGCTACACCTTC. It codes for CATSRPLRDGYTF.

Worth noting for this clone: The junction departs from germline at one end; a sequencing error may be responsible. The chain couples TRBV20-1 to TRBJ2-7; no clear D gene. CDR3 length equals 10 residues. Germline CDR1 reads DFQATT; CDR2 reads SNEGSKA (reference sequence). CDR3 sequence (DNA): TGCAGTGCTAGAGCCGCGGAGCGGTACTTC. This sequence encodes CSARAAERYF.

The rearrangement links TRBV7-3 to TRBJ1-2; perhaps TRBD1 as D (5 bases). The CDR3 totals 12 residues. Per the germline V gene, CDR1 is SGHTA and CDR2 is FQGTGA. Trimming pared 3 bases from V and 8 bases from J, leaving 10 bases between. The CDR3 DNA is TGTGCCAGCAGCTTCGGACAAGGCGGCTACACCTTC. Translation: CASSFGQGGYTF.

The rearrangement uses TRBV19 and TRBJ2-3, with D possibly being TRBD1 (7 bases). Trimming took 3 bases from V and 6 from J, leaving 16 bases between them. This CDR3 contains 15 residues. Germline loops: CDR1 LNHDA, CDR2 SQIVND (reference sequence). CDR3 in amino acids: CASSIQGGSIDTQYF. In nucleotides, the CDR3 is TGTGCCAGTAGTATTCAGGGGGGATCGATTGATACGCAGTATTTT.

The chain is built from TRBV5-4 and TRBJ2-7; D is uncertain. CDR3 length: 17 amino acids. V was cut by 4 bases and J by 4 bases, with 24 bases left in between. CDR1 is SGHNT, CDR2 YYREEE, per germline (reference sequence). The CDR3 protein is CASSARLFPLDGYEQYF. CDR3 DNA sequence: TGTGCCAGCAGCGCTCGGTTGTTCCCGCTGGATGGGTACGAGCAGTACTTC.

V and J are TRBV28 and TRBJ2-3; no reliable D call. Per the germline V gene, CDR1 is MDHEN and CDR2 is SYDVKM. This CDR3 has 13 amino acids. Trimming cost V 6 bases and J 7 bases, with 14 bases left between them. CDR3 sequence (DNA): TGTGCCAGCAGCTCAAACCTCGGGCATACGCAGTATTTT. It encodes CASSSNLGHTQYF.

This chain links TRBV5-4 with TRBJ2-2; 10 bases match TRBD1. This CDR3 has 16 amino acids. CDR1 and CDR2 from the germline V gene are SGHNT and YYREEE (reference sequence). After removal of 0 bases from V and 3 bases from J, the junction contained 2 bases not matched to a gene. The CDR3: CASSLGTGGYTGELFF. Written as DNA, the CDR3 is TGTGCCAGCAGCTTGGGGACAGGGGGATACACCGGGGAGCTGTTTTTT. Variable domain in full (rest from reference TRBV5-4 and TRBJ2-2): ETGVTQSPTHLIKTRGQQVTLRCSSQSGHNTVSWYQQALGQGPQFIFQYYREEENGRGNFPPRFSGLQFPNYSSELNVNALELDDSALYLCASSLGTGGYTGELFFGEGSRLTVL.

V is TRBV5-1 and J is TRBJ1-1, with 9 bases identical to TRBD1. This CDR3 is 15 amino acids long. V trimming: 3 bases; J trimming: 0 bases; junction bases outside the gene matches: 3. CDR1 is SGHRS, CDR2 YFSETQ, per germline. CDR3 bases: TGCGCCAGCAGCTGGACAGGGGCGGTGAACACTGAAGCTTTCTTT. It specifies CASSWTGAVNTEAFF.

CDR3: CASRGQGPYNEQFF. CDR3 in DNA: TGTGCCAGCAGGGGACAGGGCCCGTACAATGAGCAGTTCTTC. This chain uses TRBV6-5 with TRBJ2-1; 9 bases match TRBD1. The ends lost 6 bases at V and 4 bases at J; junction bases unmatched: 4. This CDR3 spans 14 amino acids. Germline lookup yields CDR1 MNHEY and CDR2 SVGAGI.

For the CDR3, the DNA is TGTGCCTGGAGTACACGATTCGGTACGCAGTATTTT. It specifies CAWSTRFGTQYF. This sequence joins TRBV30 and TRBJ2-3; D not resolved. V lost 2 bases to trimming and J lost 8 bases, with 11 bases between them. The V gene's germline CDR1 is GTSNPN and CDR2 SVGIG (reference sequence). This CDR3 has 12 residues.

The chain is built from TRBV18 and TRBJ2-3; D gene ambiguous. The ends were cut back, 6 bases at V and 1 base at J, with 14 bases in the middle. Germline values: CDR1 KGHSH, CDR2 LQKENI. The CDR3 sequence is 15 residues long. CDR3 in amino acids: CASSPLGRGTDTQYF. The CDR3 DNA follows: TGTGCCAGCTCCCCGCTGGGTCGGGGCACAGATACGCAGTATTTT.

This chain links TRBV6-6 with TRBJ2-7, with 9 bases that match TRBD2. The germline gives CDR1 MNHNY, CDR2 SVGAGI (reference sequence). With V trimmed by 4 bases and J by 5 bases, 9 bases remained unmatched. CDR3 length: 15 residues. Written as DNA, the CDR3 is TGTGCCAGCAGTTCCCATAGCGGGAGCGGGGACGAGCAGTACTTC. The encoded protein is CASSSHSGSGDEQYF.

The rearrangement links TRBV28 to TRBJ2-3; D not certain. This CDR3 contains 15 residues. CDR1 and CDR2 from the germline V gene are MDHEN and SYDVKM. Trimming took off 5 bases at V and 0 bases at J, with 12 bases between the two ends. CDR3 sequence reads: CASSPGRVSTDTQYF. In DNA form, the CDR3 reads TGTGCCAGCAGTCCCGGTCGGGTGAGCACAGATACGCAGTATTTT.

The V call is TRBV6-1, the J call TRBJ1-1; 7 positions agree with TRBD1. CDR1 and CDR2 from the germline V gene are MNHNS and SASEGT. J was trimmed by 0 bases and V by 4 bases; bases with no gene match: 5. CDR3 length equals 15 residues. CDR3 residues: CASSGQTGMNTEAFF. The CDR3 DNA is TGTGCCAGCAGTGGGCAGACAGGGATGAACACTGAAGCTTTCTTT.

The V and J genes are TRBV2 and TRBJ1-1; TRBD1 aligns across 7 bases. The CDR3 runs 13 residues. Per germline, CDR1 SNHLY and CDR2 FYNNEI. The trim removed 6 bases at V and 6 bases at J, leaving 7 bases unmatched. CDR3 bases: TGTGCCAGCAGCAATCAGGGGGACGCTGAAGCTTTCTTT. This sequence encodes CASSNQGDAEAFF.

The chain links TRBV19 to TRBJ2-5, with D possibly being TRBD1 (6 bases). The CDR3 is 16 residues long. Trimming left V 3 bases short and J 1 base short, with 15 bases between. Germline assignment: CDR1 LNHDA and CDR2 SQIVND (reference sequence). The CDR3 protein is CASSILGTTRQETQYF. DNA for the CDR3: TGTGCCAGTAGTATTCTGGGGACAACCCGCCAAGAGACCCAGTACTTC.

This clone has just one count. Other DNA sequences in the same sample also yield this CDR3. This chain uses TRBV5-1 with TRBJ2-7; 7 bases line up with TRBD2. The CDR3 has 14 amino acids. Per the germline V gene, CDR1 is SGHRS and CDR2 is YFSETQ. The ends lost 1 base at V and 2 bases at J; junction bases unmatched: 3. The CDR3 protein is CASSLSGGTYEQYF. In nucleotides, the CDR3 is TGCGCCAGCAGCTTGTCGGGAGGAACCTACGAGCAGTACTTC.

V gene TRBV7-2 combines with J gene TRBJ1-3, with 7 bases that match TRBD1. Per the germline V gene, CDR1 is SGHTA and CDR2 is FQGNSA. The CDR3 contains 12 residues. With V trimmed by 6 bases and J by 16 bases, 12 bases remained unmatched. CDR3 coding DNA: TGTGCCAGCAGGGAACCGACAGGGTCTATCTATTTT. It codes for CASREPTGSIYF.